The rows below give T cell receptor beta chains drawn from one sample of a study of T-cell reconstitution after alpha-beta-depleted transplantation in children. TCRdb re-analysed the PCR reads in MiXCR, keeping a single row per CDR3 protein. The table has around 500,000 distinct CDR3 sequences, around 23% seen once. The input for sequencing was PBMCs, mostly from graft donor cells, taken 360 days after TCRalphabeta/CD19-depleted stem cell transplant. These receptors all stem from a boy less than two years old who had a stem cell transplant for acute myeloid leukemia, so the T cells may come from the graft donor. Both conserved end residues are part of each CDR3. Fields, in order: CDR3 length, J gene, clone size, D gene, V gene, CDR3 DNA, CDR3 protein. D genes are given only for firm matches. Size is omitted from some rows. Given values are once, few, many or a class for expanded clones.

cdr3_length: 17
j_call: TRBJ2-3
clone_size: .
d_call: .
v_call: TRBV7-2
cdr3_nt: TGTGCCAGCAGCTTAGCATGGGGCCGACCTAGCACAGATACGCAGTATTTT
cdr3_aa: CASSLAWGRPSTDTQYF

cdr3_length: 15
j_call: TRBJ2-5
clone_size: few
d_call: .
v_call: TRBV12-3/TRBV12-4
cdr3_nt: TGTGCCAGCAGTTTAGGTGGTCCGAGGAGCCAGACCCAGTACTTC
cdr3_aa: CASSLGGPRSQTQYF

cdr3_length: 12
j_call: TRBJ2-4
clone_size: many
d_call: TRBD2
v_call: TRBV29-1
cdr3_nt: TGCAGCGTTGAGGGCGGGGGTGGGAGTCAGTACTTC
cdr3_aa: CSVEGGGGSQYF

cdr3_length: 14
j_call: TRBJ2-1
clone_size: once
d_call: .
v_call: TRBV7-9
cdr3_nt: TGTGCCAGCATCTCACGGACCGAGGGGAATGAGCAGTTCTTC
cdr3_aa: CASISRTEGNEQFF

cdr3_length: 14
j_call: TRBJ2-3
clone_size: many
d_call: .
v_call: TRBV5-1
cdr3_nt: TGCGCCAGCACGGTACTATCCAGCACAGATACGCAGTATTTT
cdr3_aa: CASTVLSSTDTQYF

cdr3_length: 12
j_call: TRBJ2-5
clone_size: few
d_call: .
v_call: TRBV2
cdr3_nt: TGTGCCAGCAGTGAAGCTGGAGGGACCCAGTACTTC
cdr3_aa: CASSEAGGTQYF

cdr3_length: 13
j_call: TRBJ1-5
clone_size: few
d_call: .
v_call: TRBV6-8
cdr3_nt: TGTGCCAGCAGGACACAGGGCCATCAGCCCCAGCATTTT
cdr3_aa: CASRTQGHQPQHF

cdr3_length: 16
j_call: TRBJ2-3
clone_size: many
d_call: .
v_call: TRBV5-4
cdr3_nt: TGTGCCAGCAGCTGGGCCGGGACGGCCAGCACAGATACGCAGTATTTT
cdr3_aa: CASSWAGTASTDTQYF

cdr3_length: 16
j_call: TRBJ2-1
clone_size: few
d_call: TRBD2
v_call: TRBV6-4
cdr3_nt: TGTGCCAGCAGTGGTATGGGACTAGCGGCCCCCAATGAGCAGTTCTTC
cdr3_aa: CASSGMGLAAPNEQFF

cdr3_length: 17
j_call: TRBJ2-1
clone_size: .
d_call: .
v_call: TRBV20-1
cdr3_nt: TGCAGTGCTAGAGACCGCCAGGACAGCCGAGACTACATGAAGCAGTTCTTC
cdr3_aa: CSARDRQDSRDYMKQFF

cdr3_length: 16
j_call: TRBJ2-1
clone_size: .
d_call: .
v_call: TRBV2
cdr3_nt: TGTGCCAGCAGTGAAGCGGCTAGCCGGGCCTACAATGAGCAGTTCTTC
cdr3_aa: CASSEAASRAYNEQFF

cdr3_length: 16
j_call: TRBJ1-2
clone_size: .
d_call: .
v_call: TRBV19
cdr3_nt: TGTGCCAGTAGTCCCTCAAAACAGCGGGGGGACTATGGCTACACCTTC
cdr3_aa: CASSPSKQRGDYGYTF

cdr3_length: 11
j_call: TRBJ1-5
clone_size: few
d_call: .
v_call: TRBV20-1
cdr3_nt: TGCAGTGTTGCCCGGGAACAGCCCCAGCATTTT
cdr3_aa: CSVAREQPQHF

cdr3_length: 15
j_call: TRBJ1-2
clone_size: many
d_call: .
v_call: TRBV4-2
cdr3_nt: TGTGCCAGCAGCCAAGAGTACAGCCAGAACTATGGCTACACCTTC
cdr3_aa: CASSQEYSQNYGYTF

cdr3_length: 15
j_call: TRBJ1-5
clone_size: few
d_call: .
v_call: TRBV4-1
cdr3_nt: TGCGCCAGCAGCCAGGCCTACTATAGCAATCAGCCCCAGCATTTT
cdr3_aa: CASSQAYYSNQPQHF

cdr3_length: 15
j_call: TRBJ2-1
clone_size: .
d_call: TRBD1
v_call: TRBV4-3
cdr3_nt: TGCGCCAGCAGCCAAGAGGGACAGCCAACGGGTGAGCAGTTCTTC
cdr3_aa: CASSQEGQPTGEQFF

cdr3_length: 15
j_call: TRBJ2-1
clone_size: .
d_call: .
v_call: TRBV20-1
cdr3_nt: TGCAGTGCTAGTTGGGGGGGCTCCACTAACAATGAGCAGTTCTTC
cdr3_aa: CSASWGGSTNNEQFF

cdr3_length: 11
j_call: TRBJ1-4
clone_size: few
d_call: .
v_call: TRBV12-3/TRBV12-4
cdr3_nt: TGTGCCAGCACTAGGGGGGAAAAACTGTTTTTT
cdr3_aa: CASTRGEKLFF

cdr3_length: 14
j_call: TRBJ1-5
clone_size: few
d_call: .
v_call: TRBV10-1
cdr3_nt: TGCGCCAGCAGCCCCGTAGTAAGCAATCAGCCCCAGCATTTT
cdr3_aa: CASSPVVSNQPQHF

cdr3_length: 18
j_call: TRBJ2-5
clone_size: many
d_call: TRBD2
v_call: TRBV12-3/TRBV12-4
cdr3_nt: TGTGCCAGCAGTTTCGCCGGCGGGGGGGCCGTTGAGCTGGAGACCCAGTACTTC
cdr3_aa: CASSFAGGGAVELETQYF

cdr3_length: 14
j_call: TRBJ1-2
clone_size: few
d_call: .
v_call: TRBV20-1
cdr3_nt: TGCAGTGCCGCGACAGGCCCTGGGGGATATGGCTACACCTTC
cdr3_aa: CSAATGPGGYGYTF

cdr3_length: 16
j_call: TRBJ1-2
clone_size: few
d_call: TRBD1
v_call: TRBV7-2
cdr3_nt: TGTGCCAGCAGCCCCATTCCCGGGACAGGGAACTATGGCTACACCTTC
cdr3_aa: CASSPIPGTGNYGYTF

cdr3_length: 17
j_call: TRBJ2-5
clone_size: .
d_call: TRBD2
v_call: TRBV20-1
cdr3_nt: TGCAGTGCTAGAGATCGGACTAGCGGGGGGGCCGGGGAGACCCAGTACTTC
cdr3_aa: CSARDRTSGGAGETQYF

cdr3_length: 15
j_call: TRBJ2-3
clone_size: .
d_call: TRBD2
v_call: TRBV7-9
cdr3_nt: TGTGCCAGCAGGTCAAGCGGGGTGGGCACAGATACGCAGTATTTT
cdr3_aa: CASRSSGVGTDTQYF

cdr3_length: 16
j_call: TRBJ2-5
clone_size: many
d_call: TRBD2
v_call: TRBV27
cdr3_nt: TGTGCCAGCAGTTTATCTCTGACTAGCCGGGATGAGACCCAGTACTTC
cdr3_aa: CASSLSLTSRDETQYF

cdr3_length: 13
j_call: TRBJ1-6
clone_size: many
d_call: .
v_call: TRBV11-2
cdr3_nt: TGTGCCAGCAGCTTAGAGCAGTATTCACCCCTCCACTTT
cdr3_aa: CASSLEQYSPLHF

cdr3_length: 16
j_call: TRBJ1-2
clone_size: many
d_call: TRBD1
v_call: TRBV4-3
cdr3_nt: TGCGCCAGCAGCCAGACATGGACAGGGGGCGACTATGGCTACACCTTC
cdr3_aa: CASSQTWTGGDYGYTF

cdr3_length: 21
j_call: TRBJ2-3
clone_size: .
d_call: TRBD2
v_call: TRBV20-1
cdr3_nt: TGCAGTGGGGGGACTAGCGGGGTCCTTATAAACCCCTCTATTAGCACAGATACGCAGTATTTT
cdr3_aa: CSGGTSGVLINPSISTDTQYF

cdr3_length: 14
j_call: TRBJ1-1
clone_size: .
d_call: TRBD1
v_call: TRBV3-1
cdr3_nt: TGTGCCAGCAGCCAAGGGACAGGGCACACTGAAGCTTTCTTT
cdr3_aa: CASSQGTGHTEAFF

cdr3_length: 15
j_call: TRBJ2-7
clone_size: .
d_call: .
v_call: TRBV20-1
cdr3_nt: TGCAGTGCTAGAGTAGGGGGGACACCCTCCTACGAGCAGTACTTC
cdr3_aa: CSARVGGTPSYEQYF